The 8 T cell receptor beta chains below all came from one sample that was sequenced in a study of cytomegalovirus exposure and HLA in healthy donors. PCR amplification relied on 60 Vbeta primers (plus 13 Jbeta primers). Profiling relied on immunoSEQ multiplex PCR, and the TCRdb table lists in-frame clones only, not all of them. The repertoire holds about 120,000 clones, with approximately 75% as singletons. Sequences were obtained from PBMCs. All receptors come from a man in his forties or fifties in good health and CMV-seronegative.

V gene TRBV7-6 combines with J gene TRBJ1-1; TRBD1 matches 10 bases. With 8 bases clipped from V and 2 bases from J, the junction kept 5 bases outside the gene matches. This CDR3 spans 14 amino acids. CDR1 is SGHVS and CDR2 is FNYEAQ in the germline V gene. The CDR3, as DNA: TGTGCCAGCCGGACAGGGGGGGGTAACACTGAAGCTTTCTTT. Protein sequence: CASRTGGGNTEAFF. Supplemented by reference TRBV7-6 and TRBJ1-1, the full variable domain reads GAGVSQSPRYKVTKRGQDVALRCDPISGHVSLYWYRQALGQGPEFLTYFNYEAQQDKSGLPNDRFSAERPEGSISTLTIQRTEQRDSAMYRCASRTGGGNTEAFFGQGTRLTVV.

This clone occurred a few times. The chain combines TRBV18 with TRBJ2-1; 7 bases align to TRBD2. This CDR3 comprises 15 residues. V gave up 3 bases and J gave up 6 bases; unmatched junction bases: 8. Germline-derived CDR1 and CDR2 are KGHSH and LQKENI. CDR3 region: CASSPSLAVVNEQFF. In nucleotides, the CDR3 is TGTGCCAGCTCACCTAGTCTAGCGGTCGTCAATGAGCAGTTCTTC.

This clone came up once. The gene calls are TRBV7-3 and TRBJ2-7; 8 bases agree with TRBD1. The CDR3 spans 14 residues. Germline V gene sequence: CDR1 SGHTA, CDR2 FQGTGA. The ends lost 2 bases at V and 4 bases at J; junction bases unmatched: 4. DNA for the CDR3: TGTGCCAGCAGCTTAGGGACAGGATCTTACGAGCAGTACTTC. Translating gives CASSLGTGSYEQYF.

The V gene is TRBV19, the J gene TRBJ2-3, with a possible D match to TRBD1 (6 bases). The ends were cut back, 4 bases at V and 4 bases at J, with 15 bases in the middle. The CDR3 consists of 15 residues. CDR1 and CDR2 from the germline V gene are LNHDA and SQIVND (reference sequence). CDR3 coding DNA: TGTGCCAGTAGTACAGGCACAGGGACCGCAGATACGCAGTATTTT. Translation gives CASSTGTGTADTQYF.

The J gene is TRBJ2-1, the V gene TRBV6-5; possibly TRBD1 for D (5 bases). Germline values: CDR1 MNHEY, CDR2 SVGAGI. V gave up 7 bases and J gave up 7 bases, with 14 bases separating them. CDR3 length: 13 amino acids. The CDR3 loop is CASNNAGSNEQFF. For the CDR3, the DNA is TGTGCCAGCAACAATGCAGGGTCTAATGAGCAGTTCTTC.

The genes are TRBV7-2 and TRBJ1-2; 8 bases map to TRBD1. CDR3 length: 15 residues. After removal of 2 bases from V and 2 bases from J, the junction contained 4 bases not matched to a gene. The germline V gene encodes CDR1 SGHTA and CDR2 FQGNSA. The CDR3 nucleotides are TGTGCCAGCAGCTTACCCTGGACAGGGAACTATGGCTACACCTTC. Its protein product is CASSLPWTGNYGYTF.

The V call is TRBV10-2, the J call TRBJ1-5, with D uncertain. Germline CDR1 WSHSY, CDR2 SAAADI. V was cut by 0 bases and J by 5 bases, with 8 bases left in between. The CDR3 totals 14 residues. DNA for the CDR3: TGCGCCAGCAGTGAGTCGGGCTGGGATCAGCCCCAGCATTTT. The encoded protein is CASSESGWDQPQHF.

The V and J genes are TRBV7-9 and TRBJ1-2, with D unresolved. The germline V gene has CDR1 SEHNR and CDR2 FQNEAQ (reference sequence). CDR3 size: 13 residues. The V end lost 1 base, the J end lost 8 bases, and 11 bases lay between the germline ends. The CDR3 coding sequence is TGTGCCAGCAGCTTAGGTACCCGAGGCGGCTACACCTTC. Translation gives CASSLGTRGGYTF.